This T cell receptor beta chain is drawn from a study of T cell changes during pregnancy in multiple sclerosis. The germline gives CDR1 SGHAT, CDR2 FQNNGV. Trimming pared 1 base from V and 1 base from J, leaving 11 bases between. This CDR3 is 15 amino acids long. The method was immunoSEQ multiplex PCR; TCRdb's version includes in-frame clones alone and lacks a portion of them. The sample includes some 60,000 clones, approximately 91% seen only once; the top ten take approximately 1.2%. This clone was seen a few times. This chain connects TRBV11-2 to TRBJ2-7; possibly TRBD1 for D (7 bases). This TCR was sampled from a female donor with multiple sclerosis, enrolled in a pregnancy study. This specimen consisted of peripheral blood, obtained in the second trimester of pregnancy. The chain's CDR3 is CASSLVQGRSYEQYF. The CDR3 DNA reads as TGTGCCAGCAGCTTAGTACAGGGGAGGTCCTACGAGCAGTACTTC.